This T cell receptor beta chain was documented in a study of T cells in localized non-small cell lung cancer. Study observations and caveats: Compared with tumor, uninvolved adjacent lung displayed greater T cell clonality, ranking highest overall. Appearance in adjacent lung was seen for a median approximately 59 of the top 100 tumor clones. Higher adjacent-lung clonality was associated with shorter survival.

The table lists this clone with a few counts. Its antigen is not known. The CDR3 is 11 residues long. Germline V lookup: CDR1 MNHEY, CDR2 SVGAGI. The V gene lost 11 bases and the J gene lost 3 bases, with 10 bases spanning the gap. TCRdb keeps only in-frame clones here, not all; method: immunoSEQ multiplex PCR. The sample records roughly 61,000 clones, 75% to 85% being singletons. The sequencing here drew on PBMCs, taken before any cancer treatment. The chain joins TRBV6-5 to TRBJ1-1, with a weak D call TRBD1 (5 bases). The TCR was taken from a man aged 40 to 75 with stage II lung adenocarcinoma. CDR3 nucleotide sequence: TGTGCCGCCAGGGAGTACACTGAAGCTTTCTTT. It specifies CAAREYTEAFF.